This TCR beta chain was observed in a study of cytomegalovirus exposure and HLA in healthy donors. Looking at the study overall: Around 200 million T cells yielded approximately 100 million unique TCR beta sequences, as an earlier analysis found. An early release of data contained 70 million to 95 million unique TCRs, which came from HLA-typed donors. Study-level results: Many donors shared some public TCRs, even though most TCR sequences were rare. Most subjects had HLA-A and HLA-B alleles reportedly predicted accurately by TCR beta sequences.

Only one count was recorded for this clone. Its matching antigen is unknown. Vbeta (60) and Jbeta (13) primers were used in the PCR. Clones were sequenced by immunoSEQ multiplex PCR, and TCRdb holds only the in-frame ones, with some missing. This table holds around 200,000 clones, approximately 79% found once. Germline CDR1 reads MNHEY; CDR2 reads SMNVEV (reference sequence). The CDR3 is 15 residues long. V was pared by 3 bases and J by 5 bases, with 13 bases between. This clonotype originated in a woman younger than 35 in good health and CMV-seronegative. The rearrangement uses TRBV27 and TRBJ1-4; D uncertain. The sequenced sample was PBMCs. The CDR3 loop reads CASSFLPGSNEKLFF. CDR3 bases: TGTGCCAGCAGTTTCCTCCCGGGGTCGAATGAAAAACTGTTTTTT. The whole variable domain, filled in from reference TRBV27 and TRBJ1-4, reads EAQVTQNPRYLITVTGKKLTVTCSQNMNHEYMSWYRQDPGLGLRQIYYSMNVEVTDKGDVPEGYKVSRKEKRNFPLILESPSPNQTSLYFCASSFLPGSNEKLFFGSGTQLSVL.